The subject of this entry is one T cell receptor beta chain. The study used a library that attached unique molecular identifiers to individual cDNA molecules. TCRdb independently ran MiXCR on the RACE reads; one entry per CDR3 protein. Among 380,000 or so distinct CDR3 sequences listed, around 4.8% were seen once. This entry belongs to a study of human T cells and chemical hapten exposure. Study summary: A roughly 2 cm by roughly 2 cm inner upper arm patch received 2% DPC for sensitization. Predominantly women, the patients had alopecia areata, totalis or universalis.

The time point here: patch test 1, 2 weeks after DPC sensitization. Treatment meaning: therapeutic diphenylcyclopropenone sensitization with weekly scalp DPC. The CDR3 has 14 amino acids. Between the trimmed V and J ends, which lost 3 bases and 1 base, there was a span of 9 bases. In germline, CDR1 is SGHDN, CDR2 FVKESK. The receptor comes from a woman aged 50 to 60 with alopecia areata. Some clones in this sample may be carry-over from other donors' samples. The V gene is TRBV14, the J gene TRBJ2-5; D gene unclear. Sequenced here: whole blood, sampled in connection with sensitization to the hapten diphenylcyclopropenone (DPC). In nucleotides, the CDR3 is TGTGCCAGCAGCCACCTACCCAGCCAAGAGACCCAGTACTTC. Translated: CASSHLPSQETQYF.